The 27 T cell receptor beta chains given below trace back to one sample, sequenced in a study of shared clonotypes between healthy human individuals. Assay: immunoSEQ multiplex PCR; the TCRdb copy retains only in-frame clones and omits some. This sample has roughly 2,500,000 clones, with approximately 94% found just once. The sample was naive CD4+ T cells from PBMCs. Subset of the sample: CD45RA+ positively selected. The receptor set was obtained from a man aged 18-30 years in good health. Some clones in this sample may be carry-over from other donors' samples.

The CDR3 region has the DNA TGTGCCAGCAGTATTGGACAGGGGGGTCAGCCCCAGCATTTT. Translating gives CASSIGQGGQPQHF. The chain joins TRBV2 to TRBJ1-5, with 10 bases lining up with TRBD1. V shed 5 bases and J 6 bases; nucleotides not matched to a gene: 4. The CDR3 extends over 14 amino acids. Per the germline V gene, CDR1 is SNHLY and CDR2 is FYNNEI.

The gene calls are TRBV28 and TRBJ1-4; D perhaps matches TRBD1 (5 bases). V was trimmed by 6 bases and J by 5 bases, leaving 22 bases between them. This CDR3 contains 17 residues. In germline, CDR1 is MDHEN, CDR2 SYDVKM. Here the CDR3 reads CASSTLGGEGPNEKLFF. In DNA, the CDR3 is TGTGCCAGCAGCACTCTCGGTGGGGAGGGACCAAATGAAAAACTGTTTTTT.

This rearrangement joins TRBV7-2 to TRBJ1-1; 7 nucleotides agree with TRBD1. With 4 bases clipped from V and 11 bases from J, the junction kept 13 bases outside the gene matches. This CDR3 region has 14 residues. Germline V gives CDR1 SGHTA, CDR2 FQGNSA. CDR3 bases: TGTGCCAGCAGCTCTCACCTAGGGGGCCCGGTGGCTTTCTTT. The encoded protein is CASSSHLGGPVAFF. Complete variable domain (other parts from reference TRBV7-2 and TRBJ1-1): GAGVSQSPSNKVTEKGKDVELRCDPISGHTALYWYRQSLGQGLEFLIYFQGNSAPDKSGLPSDRFSAERTGGSVSTLTIQRTQQEDSAVYLCASSSHLGGPVAFFGQGTRLTVV.

Of note for this clone: Within the sample, other DNA sequences also encode this same CDR3. The chain is built from TRBV28 and TRBJ2-7; 9 bases agree with TRBD2. CDR3 length: 14 amino acids. From germline, CDR1 is MDHEN and CDR2 SYDVKM. J gave up 0 bases and V 6 bases, and 3 bases lay outside the gene matches. CDR3 sequence reads: CASSLAGSSYEQYF. DNA of the CDR3: TGTGCCAGCAGCCTAGCGGGGAGCTCCTACGAGCAGTACTTC.

This rearrangement joins TRBV5-4 to TRBJ1-1; a weak D match, TRBD1 (6 bases). The V and J ends lost 0 bases and 7 bases respectively, with 19 bases between them. CDR3 length: 16 residues. Germline CDR1 reads SGHNT; CDR2 reads YYREEE (reference sequence). For the CDR3, the DNA is TGTGCCAGCAGCTTGGATCTCCAGGGGCTGGTAGGTGAAGCTTTCTTT. Translated, it gives CASSLDLQGLVGEAFF.

The CDR3 loop is CASSFRRALEEEKLFF. In DNA form, the CDR3 reads TGTGCCAGCAGCTTCCGCCGGGCCCTTGAGGAGGAAAAACTGTTTTTT. V usage is TRBV5-6 and J usage is TRBJ1-4; D call uncertain. Germline V CDR1 and CDR2: SGHDT, YYEEEE. This CDR3 has 16 amino acids. V was cut by 2 bases and J by 8 bases, with 19 bases left in between.

This chain uses TRBV5-8 with TRBJ2-1, with D unclear. The ends were cut back, 4 bases at V and 6 bases at J, with 14 bases in the middle. Per germline, CDR1 SGHTS and CDR2 YDEGEE. The length of the CDR3 is 14 residues. This CDR3 is CASSLLGLPNEQFF. For the CDR3, the DNA is TGTGCCAGCAGCCTGCTCGGGCTGCCCAATGAGCAGTTCTTC.

The chain links TRBV5-1 to TRBJ2-2; D ambiguous. The CDR3 covers 13 residues. Germline CDR1 is SGHRS and CDR2 is YFSETQ. Trimming took off 1 base at V and 6 bases at J, with 7 bases between the two ends. The CDR3 DNA sequence: TGCGCCAGCAGCTTGCCCTCCCCCGGGGAGCTGTTTTTT. It encodes CASSLPSPGELFF.

Turning to this clone: The sample carries other DNA sequences with the same CDR3. The chain couples TRBV19 to TRBJ2-3, with 11 bases identical to TRBD2. The germline gives CDR1 LNHDA, CDR2 SQIVND (reference sequence). CDR3 length: 15 amino acids. Trimming at V came to 6 bases and at J to 4 bases, leaving 6 bases not matched to a gene. CDR3 in amino acids: CASSVLAGVPDTQYF. CDR3 DNA: TGTGCCAGTAGCGTACTAGCGGGAGTCCCAGATACGCAGTATTTT.

V usage is TRBV11-2 and J usage is TRBJ2-1; perhaps TRBD2 as D (5 bases). This CDR3 spans 14 amino acids. V lost 5 bases and J lost 8, with 16 bases in between. CDR1 is SGHAT, CDR2 FQNNGV, per germline. CDR3 DNA: TGTGCCAGCAGCCTCCTTCGAGGGCCCCATGAGCAGTTCTTC. Amino acids: CASSLLRGPHEQFF.

The gene calls are TRBV7-9 and TRBJ2-1, with a possible D match to TRBD2 (6 bases). CDR3 length equals 14 residues. Deletions cut 7 bases from V and 8 bases from J, with 18 bases between. The germline V gene encodes CDR1 SEHNR and CDR2 FQNEAQ (reference sequence). DNA of the CDR3: TGTGCCAGCAATACGTTGGCGGGAAACTATGAGCAGTTCTTC. Translating gives CASNTLAGNYEQFF.

CDR3 protein: CASSQDTQALNTEAFF. The CDR3 coding sequence is TGCGCCAGCAGCCAGGACACACAGGCCTTGAACACTGAAGCTTTCTTT. This sequence joins TRBV4-1 and TRBJ1-1, with a weak D call TRBD1 (5 bases). V lost 3 bases to trimming and J lost 0 bases, with 14 bases between them. The CDR3 spans 16 residues. From germline, CDR1 is MGHRA and CDR2 YSYEKL.

This chain joins TRBV5-6 and TRBJ1-1; TRBD1 agrees at 9 bases. Per germline, CDR1 SGHDT and CDR2 YYEEEE. The junction had 13 bases not matched to a gene; V was cut back by 2 bases and J by 8 bases. The CDR3 is made up of 16 amino acids. The CDR3 nucleotides are TGTGCCAGCAGCTTTAGGGGAGGGATTGACAGGGGGGAAGCTTTCTTT. It codes for CASSFRGGIDRGEAFF.

The CDR3 sequence: CASSPGQPEQYF. Written as DNA, the CDR3 is TGCGCCAGCAGCCCCGGACAGCCCGAGCAGTACTTC. The rearrangement links TRBV5-1 to TRBJ2-7; tentatively, D is TRBD1 (6 bases). The CDR3 is made up of 12 amino acids. The germline CDR1 and CDR2 sequences are SGHRS and YFSETQ. Trimming took off 4 bases at V and 6 bases at J, with 11 bases between the two ends.

The chain recombines TRBV7-8 with TRBJ2-1, with 10 bases aligning to TRBD2. Germline V gene data show CDR1 as SGHVS and CDR2 as FQNEAQ. This CDR3 spans 13 amino acids. V trimming: 4 bases; J trimming: 12 bases; junction bases outside the gene matches: 6. The CDR3 region is CASSSEREGGQFF. CDR3 bases: TGTGCCAGCAGCTCCGAGCGGGAGGGTGGGCAGTTCTTC.

The V call is TRBV4-1, the J call TRBJ2-7, with a possible D match to TRBD2 (5 bases). CDR1 and CDR2 from the germline V gene are MGHRA and YSYEKL. Trimming pared 3 bases from V and 2 bases from J, leaving 14 bases between. This CDR3 spans 15 amino acids. The CDR3, as DNA: TGCGCCAGCAGCCAGGGGTCAGCGGCCACCTACGAGCAGTACTTC. Protein product: CASSQGSAATYEQYF.

This clone was counted a single time. The V gene is TRBV19, the J gene TRBJ1-2; D is unresolved. Germline loops: CDR1 LNHDA, CDR2 SQIVND (reference sequence). With 9 bases removed from V and 5 bases from J, the gap between germline ends came to 19 bases. This CDR3 spans 14 amino acids. CDR3 amino acids: CASELRGTTYGYTF. The CDR3 bases are TGTGCCAGCGAACTTAGAGGAACCACATATGGCTACACCTTC.

The chain joins TRBV7-6 to TRBJ2-7; 10 nucleotides line up with TRBD1. Germline V CDR1 and CDR2: SGHVS, FNYEAQ. The CDR3 is made up of 15 amino acids. The J segment lost 2 bases and the V segment lost 4 bases, leaving 5 bases of the junction unmatched. CDR3 DNA sequence: TGTGCCAGCAGCTCCTACGGACAGGGGGCCTACGAGCAGTACTTC. Its translation: CASSSYGQGAYEQYF. The complete variable domain, with remaining parts taken from reference TRBV7-6 and TRBJ2-7, reads GAGVSQSPRYKVTKRGQDVALRCDPISGHVSLYWYRQALGQGPEFLTYFNYEAQQDKSGLPNDRFSAERPEGSISTLTIQRTEQRDSAMYRCASSSYGQGAYEQYFGPGTRLTVT.

The rearrangement uses TRBV7-3 and TRBJ2-1, with 7 nucleotides matching TRBD1. The CDR3 spans 12 residues. From germline, CDR1 is SGHTA and CDR2 FQGTGA. J gave up 10 bases and V 5 bases, and 5 bases lay outside the gene matches. The CDR3: CASSPDRVEQFF. The CDR3 DNA sequence: TGTGCCAGCAGCCCCGACAGGGTCGAGCAGTTCTTC.

The CDR3 DNA reads TGTGCCAGCTTCCCTCCGGGACAGGGATTAATGGGCACTGAAGCTTTCTTT. Amino acids: CASFPPGQGLMGTEAFF. The rearrangement uses TRBV2 and TRBJ1-1; 9 positions match TRBD1. The CDR3 is 17 residues long. Germline V gene data show CDR1 as SNHLY and CDR2 as FYNNEI. J gave up 4 bases and V 8 bases, and 17 bases lay outside the gene matches.

As for this clone: Within the sample, other DNA sequences also encode this same CDR3. V usage is TRBV28 and J usage is TRBJ1-1, with TRBD1 matching over 11 bases. V gave up 4 bases and J gave up 6 bases; unmatched junction bases: 4. The germline V gene has CDR1 MDHEN and CDR2 SYDVKM. CDR3 length equals 14 residues. CDR3 sequence reads: CASSSPGQGAEAFF. Written as DNA, the CDR3 is TGTGCCAGCAGTTCTCCGGGACAGGGGGCTGAAGCTTTCTTT.

This chain joins TRBV27 and TRBJ1-4; 9 positions match TRBD1. V shed 5 bases and J 8 bases; nucleotides not matched to a gene: 12. Germline values: CDR1 MNHEY, CDR2 SMNVEV (reference sequence). This CDR3 is built from 16 residues. The chain's CDR3 is CASSPTSGTGLEKLFF. The CDR3, as DNA: TGTGCCAGCAGTCCCACGTCCGGGACAGGGTTAGAAAAACTGTTTTTT.

This clone was recorded once. This sequence joins TRBV19 and TRBJ1-1; TRBD1 aligns across 8 bases. There are 18 residues in the CDR3. With V trimmed by 5 bases and J by 0 bases, 14 bases remained unmatched. CDR1 and CDR2 (germline): LNHDA, SQIVND (reference sequence). The CDR3 here is CASSYFRSGGTMNTEAFF. DNA of the CDR3: TGTGCCAGTAGTTACTTTAGGTCAGGGGGCACTATGAACACTGAAGCTTTCTTT. The variable domain in full, completed from reference TRBV19 and TRBJ1-1, reads DGGITQSPKYLFRKEGQNVTLSCEQNLNHDAMYWYRQDPGQGLRLIYYSQIVNDFQKGDIAEGYSVSREKKESFPLTVTSAQKNPTAFYLCASSYFRSGGTMNTEAFFGQGTRLTVV.

The chain couples TRBV27 to TRBJ2-2; TRBD2 is a possible D gene (7 bases). The CDR3 spans 13 residues. The V end lost 3 bases, the J end lost 6 bases, and 8 bases lay between the germline ends. Per germline, CDR1 MNHEY and CDR2 SMNVEV (reference sequence). The CDR3 DNA sequence: TGTGCCAGCAGTTTGGGGGGGCCCGGGGAGCTGTTTTTT. Translated: CASSLGGPGELFF.

V usage is TRBV11-3 and J usage is TRBJ2-7, with D perhaps matching TRBD1 (6 bases). Germline CDR1 and CDR2: SGHNT and YENEEA. This CDR3 region has 18 residues. Trimming shortened V by 5 bases and J by 1 base, and 24 bases separated the two germline ends. CDR3 amino acids: CASSEEIQGQIGSYEQYF. The CDR3 DNA reads as TGTGCCAGCAGCGAGGAAATCCAGGGGCAAATAGGTTCCTACGAGCAGTACTTC. Looking up the rest from reference TRBV11-3 and TRBJ2-7 gives the full variable domain: EAGVVQSPRYKIIEKKQPVAFWCNPISGHNTLYWYLQNLGQGPELLIRYENEEAVDDSQLPKDRFSAERLKGVDSTLKIQPAELGDSAVYLCASSEEIQGQIGSYEQYFGPGTRLTVT.

The chain has TRBV6-1 and TRBJ1-5, with D unclear. CDR1 and CDR2 (germline): MNHNS, SASEGT. The CDR3 extends over 15 amino acids. V lost 6 bases to trimming and J lost 2 bases, with 14 bases between them. The CDR3 sequence: CASRRPGLGNQPQHF. The CDR3, as DNA: TGTGCCAGCAGGCGTCCCGGGTTGGGCAATCAGCCCCAGCATTTT.

The chain combines TRBV7-3 with TRBJ1-1; 8 bases map to TRBD1. This CDR3 is built from 16 residues. After removal of 2 bases from V and 4 bases from J, the junction contained 9 bases not matched to a gene. CDR1 is SGHTA and CDR2 is FQGTGA in the germline V gene. The CDR3 coding sequence is TGTGCCAGCAGCTTACTGCCCAGGGGGCGCATCACTGAAGCTTTCTTT. Translated: CASSLLPRGRITEAFF.